This is a list of T cell receptor beta chains from one sample in a study of beta chain features in type 1 diabetes. Clones were read by immunoSEQ multiplex PCR, and TCRdb kept only the in-frame ones, dropping some. The sample contains roughly 610,000 clones, around 15% of which appear only once. Sequenced input: naive CD4+ T cells from blood. The receptors originated from a man aged 18 to 29 in good health. Each CDR3 is given with its conserved first and last residue. Fields, in order: D gene, V gene, clone size, J gene, CDR3 protein, CDR3 DNA. A D gene is named only where the DNA matches it firmly. Expanded clones are given a class, and other clones once, few, many or no size at all.

>.|TRBV18|.|TRBJ2-3
CASSPPTGPDTQYF
TGTGCCAGCTCACCTCCTACAGGTCCAGATACGCAGTATTTT
>.|TRBV19|.|TRBJ2-7
CASSIRRDFYEQYF
TGTGCCAGTAGTATCCGCCGGGACTTCTACGAGCAGTACTTC
>.|TRBV5-1|once|TRBJ1-2
CASSQGNYGYTF
TGCGCCAGCAGTCAGGGTAATTATGGCTACACCTTC
>TRBD2|TRBV7-2|.|TRBJ2-7
CASSPGLATSYEQYF
TGTGCCAGCAGCCCGGGACTAGCGACCTCCTACGAGCAGTACTTC
>TRBD1|TRBV14|.|TRBJ1-4
CASSQRRRGQPNEKLFF
TGTGCCAGCAGCCAACGGCGTAGGGGGCAACCTAATGAAAAACTGTTTTTT
>TRBD2|TRBV7-2|.|TRBJ2-5
CASSLGRLAGGGGETQYF
TGTGCCAGCAGCTTAGGGCGGCTAGCGGGAGGAGGTGGCGAGACCCAGTACTTC
>.|TRBV4-1|.|TRBJ1-5
CASSLTESNQPQHF
TGCGCCAGCAGCCTCACCGAAAGCAATCAGCCCCAGCATTTT
>.|TRBV30|.|TRBJ1-3
CAYRRNTIYF
TGTGCCTACCGTCGGAACACCATATATTTT
>.|TRBV7-9|.|TRBJ1-1
CASSLDMNTEAFF
TGTGCCAGCAGCTTAGATATGAACACTGAAGCTTTCTTT
>.|TRBV10-3|few|TRBJ1-5
CAISETSNQPQHF
TGTGCCATCAGTGAGACCTCCAATCAGCCCCAGCATTTT
>.|TRBV7-2|few|TRBJ2-7
CASFSGLGEQYF
TGTGCCAGCTTTTCGGGGCTCGGCGAGCAGTACTTC
>TRBD1|TRBV28|many|TRBJ2-4
CASRTPGTGGNIQYF
TGTGCCAGCAGGACCCCCGGGACAGGGGGGAACATTCAGTACTTC
>TRBD1|TRBV6-1|few|TRBJ2-7
CAISSAGTDLYEQYF
TGTGCCATCAGCTCGGCCGGGACAGACCTCTACGAGCAGTACTTC
>TRBD2|TRBV9|.|TRBJ2-2
CASSVDHGRAGNGELFF
TGTGCCAGCAGCGTAGATCACGGGAGGGCCGGAAACGGGGAGCTGTTTTTT
>TRBD1|TRBV29-1|.|TRBJ1-4
CSAADRGNEKLFF
TGCAGCGCCGCGGACAGGGGGAATGAAAAACTGTTTTTT
>.|TRBV10-3|few|TRBJ2-6
CAIRNRAGANVLTF
TGTGCCATCAGGAACAGGGCTGGGGCCAACGTCCTGACTTTC
>TRBD2|TRBV2|.|TRBJ2-1
CASDGGGLSYNEQFF
TGTGCCAGCGACGGCGGGGGGCTCTCCTACAATGAGCAGTTCTTC
>.|TRBV10-3|many|TRBJ2-3
CATLRGLADTDTQYF
TGTGCCACCCTTAGGGGATTGGCAGACACAGATACGCAGTATTTT
>.|TRBV4-1|.|TRBJ2-1
CASSQGPPGEQFF
TGCGCCAGCAGCCAAGGCCCTCCGGGTGAGCAGTTCTTC
>.|TRBV4-3|.|TRBJ2-1
CASSQVSRQLNEQFF
TGCGCCAGCAGCCAAGTCTCTAGACAGCTCAATGAGCAGTTCTTC
>.|TRBV27|.|TRBJ2-7
CASSSSGLGSYEQYF
TGTGCCAGCAGTTCGTCAGGGTTAGGGTCCTACGAGCAGTACTTC
>.|TRBV2|.|TRBJ1-2
CASSGHGIYGYTF
TGTGCCAGCAGTGGTCATGGGATTTATGGCTACACCTTC
>TRBD1|TRBV5-4|.|TRBJ2-1
CASRRTGSSYNEQFF
TGTGCCAGCAGACGGACAGGGAGCTCCTACAATGAGCAGTTCTTC
>TRBD1|TRBV7-9|.|TRBJ1-1
CASSLRQGVRVNTEAFF
TGTGCCAGCAGCTTACGACAGGGGGTTAGGGTGAACACTGAAGCTTTCTTT
>.|TRBV18|few|TRBJ2-7
CASSAGTNEQYF
TGTGCCAGCTCAGCTGGGACGAACGAGCAGTACTTC
>.|TRBV7-2|.|TRBJ1-4
CASTSRGNEKLFF
TGTGCCAGCACCAGTAGGGGTAATGAAAAACTGTTTTTT
>.|TRBV14|.|TRBJ1-6
CASSQSRSSYNSPLHF
TGTGCCAGCAGCCAATCAAGGAGCTCCTATAATTCACCCCTCCACTTT
>TRBD1|TRBV7-2|few|TRBJ2-5
CASSARTGHETQYF
TGTGCCAGCAGCGCCCGGACAGGGCATGAGACCCAGTACTTC
>.|TRBV28|.|TRBJ2-2
CASILGRNTGELFF
TGTGCCAGCATTCTGGGCCGGAACACCGGGGAGCTGTTTTTT
>.|TRBV6-6|.|TRBJ1-6
CASRRLGRGTDSPLHF
TGTGCCAGCAGACGCCTCGGGCGGGGCACGGATTCACCCCTCCACTTT
>.|TRBV7-2|.|TRBJ2-2
CASRQGPNTGELFF
TGTGCCAGCCGCCAAGGACCCAACACCGGGGAGCTGTTTTTT
>TRBD1|TRBV9|once|TRBJ2-2
CASSVGGDRVRTGELFF
TGTGCCAGCAGCGTAGGTGGGGACAGGGTGAGAACCGGAGAGCTGTTTTTT
>TRBD1|TRBV27|.|TRBJ1-2
CASRGTGSVMHGYTF
TGTGCCAGCAGGGGGACAGGGAGTGTCATGCATGGCTACACCTTC
>.|TRBV7-2|.|TRBJ1-3
CASTRERSSGNTIYF
TGTGCCAGCACCCGAGAGCGAAGCTCTGGAAACACCATATATTTT
>TRBD2|TRBV7-9|.|TRBJ2-3
CASSLGLGGASTDTQYF
TGTGCCAGCAGCTTAGGGCTCGGGGGGGCTAGCACAGATACGCAGTATTTT
>TRBD1|TRBV5-6|few|TRBJ1-1
CASRDRGPNTEAFF
TGTGCCAGCAGAGACAGGGGGCCCAACACTGAAGCTTTCTTT
>.|TRBV28|.|TRBJ1-3
CASRGLGGGGNTIYF
TGTGCCAGCAGGGGACTGGGAGGAGGTGGAAACACCATATATTTT
>TRBD1|TRBV7-8|once|TRBJ1-5
CASSLATGTGGSNQPQHF
TGTGCCAGCAGCTTAGCGACCGGGACAGGTGGAAGCAATCAGCCCCAGCATTTT
>.|TRBV27|few|TRBJ2-7
CASSSPLAAHYEQYF
TGTGCCAGCAGTTCCCCCTTGGCAGCACACTACGAGCAGTACTTC
>.|TRBV20-1|.|TRBJ2-7
CSARHYEQYF
TGCAGTGCTAGACATTACGAGCAGTACTTC
>.|TRBV10-3|few|TRBJ2-7
CAISDTTYEQYF
TGTGCCATATCAGACACCACCTACGAGCAGTACTTC
>.|TRBV27|few|TRBJ1-4
CASSLVATNEKLFF
TGTGCCAGCAGTTTAGTTGCAACTAATGAAAAACTGTTTTTT
>TRBD1|TRBV9|few|TRBJ1-6
CASSVEVTGGNSPLHF
TGTGCCAGCAGCGTAGAGGTGACAGGGGGGAATTCACCCCTCCACTTT
>.|TRBV7-9|few|TRBJ2-7
CASHFYQGNEQYF
TGTGCCAGCCACTTTTATCAGGGGAACGAGCAGTACTTC
>.|TRBV7-2|.|TRBJ1-5
CASSLGLYGRNQPQHF
TGTGCCAGCAGCTTAGGATTGTACGGGAGGAATCAGCCCCAGCATTTT
>.|TRBV6-5|.|TRBJ2-7
CASSYSPRGGEQYF
TGTGCCAGCAGTTACTCTCCCAGGGGGGGCGAGCAGTACTTC
>.|TRBV5-1|.|TRBJ1-2
CASSPRGDGYTF
TGCGCCAGCAGCCCAAGGGGGGATGGCTACACCTTC
>TRBD2|TRBV14|.|TRBJ2-5
CASRPSGKQETQYF
TGTGCCAGCAGACCTAGCGGGAAACAAGAGACCCAGTACTTC
>.|TRBV4-1|.|TRBJ2-5
CASSQDPAGRIQETQYF
TGCGCCAGCAGCCAAGATCCCGCAGGCCGGATCCAAGAGACCCAGTACTTC
>.|TRBV28|.|TRBJ2-6
CASSKRTGLSGANVLTF
TGTGCCAGCAGTAAACGTACAGGCCTCTCTGGGGCCAACGTCCTGACTTTC
>TRBD1|TRBV7-2|few|TRBJ2-2
CASSSGQGAGELFF
TGTGCCAGCAGCTCCGGACAGGGGGCCGGGGAGCTGTTTTTT
>.|TRBV6-5|.|TRBJ1-3
CASSYSSGSSGNTIYF
TGTGCCAGCAGTTACTCGTCAGGCAGCTCTGGAAACACCATATATTTT
>.|TRBV28|few|TRBJ2-3
CASSSLGGTDTQYF
TGTGCCAGCAGCTCACTAGGAGGCACAGATACGCAGTATTTT
>TRBD1|TRBV14|.|TRBJ2-2
CASSQSGTATGELFF
TGTGCCAGCAGCCAGTCCGGGACAGCTACCGGGGAGCTGTTTTTT